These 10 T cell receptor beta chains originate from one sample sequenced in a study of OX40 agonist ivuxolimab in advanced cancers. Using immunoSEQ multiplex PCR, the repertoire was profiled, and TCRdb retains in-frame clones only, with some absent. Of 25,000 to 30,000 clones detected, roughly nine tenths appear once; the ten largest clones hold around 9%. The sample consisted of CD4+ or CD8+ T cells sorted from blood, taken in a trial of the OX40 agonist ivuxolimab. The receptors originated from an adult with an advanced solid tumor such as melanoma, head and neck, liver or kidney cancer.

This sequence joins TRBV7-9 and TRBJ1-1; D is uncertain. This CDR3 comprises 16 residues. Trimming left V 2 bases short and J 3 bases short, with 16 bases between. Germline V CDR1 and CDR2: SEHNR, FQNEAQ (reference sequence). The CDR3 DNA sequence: TGTGCCAGCAGCTTATCTAACCTCGGAGGCGACACTGAAGCTTTCTTT. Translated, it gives CASSLSNLGGDTEAFF.

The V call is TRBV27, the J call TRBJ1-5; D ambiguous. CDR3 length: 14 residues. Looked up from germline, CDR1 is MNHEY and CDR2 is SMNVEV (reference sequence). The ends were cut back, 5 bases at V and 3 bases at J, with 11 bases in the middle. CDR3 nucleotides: TGTGCCAGCAGTGTGTCAGGATCCAATCAGCCCCAGCATTTT. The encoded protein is CASSVSGSNQPQHF.

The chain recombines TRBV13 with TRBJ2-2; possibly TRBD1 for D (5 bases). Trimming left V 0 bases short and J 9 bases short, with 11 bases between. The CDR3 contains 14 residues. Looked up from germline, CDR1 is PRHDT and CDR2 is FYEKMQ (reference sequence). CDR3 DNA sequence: TGTGCCAGCAGCTTAGGGCAGGGTTTGAGGGAGCTGTTTTTT. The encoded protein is CASSLGQGLRELFF.

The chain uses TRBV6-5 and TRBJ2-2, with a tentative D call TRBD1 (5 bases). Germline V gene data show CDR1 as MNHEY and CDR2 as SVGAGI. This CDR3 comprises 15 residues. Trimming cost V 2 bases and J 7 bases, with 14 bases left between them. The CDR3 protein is CASSYQQGNGGELFF. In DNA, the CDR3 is TGTGCCAGCAGTTACCAGCAGGGAAATGGCGGGGAGCTGTTTTTT.

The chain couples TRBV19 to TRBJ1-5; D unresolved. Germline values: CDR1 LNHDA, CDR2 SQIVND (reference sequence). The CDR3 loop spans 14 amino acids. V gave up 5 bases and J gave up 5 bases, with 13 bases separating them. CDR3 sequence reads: CASSDTILDQPQHF. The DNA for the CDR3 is TGTGCCAGTAGTGACACTATTCTCGATCAGCCCCAGCATTTT.

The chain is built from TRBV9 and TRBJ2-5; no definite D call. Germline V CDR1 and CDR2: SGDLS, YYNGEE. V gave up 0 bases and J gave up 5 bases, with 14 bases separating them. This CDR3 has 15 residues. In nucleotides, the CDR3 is TGTGCCAGCAGCGTAGTTGCCGGTCTTAGGGAGACCCAGTACTTC. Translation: CASSVVAGLRETQYF.

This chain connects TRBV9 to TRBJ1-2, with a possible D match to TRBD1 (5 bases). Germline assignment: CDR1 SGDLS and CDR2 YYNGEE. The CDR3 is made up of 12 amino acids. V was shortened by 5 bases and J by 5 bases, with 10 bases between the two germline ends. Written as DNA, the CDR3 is TGTGCCAGCAGTCAGGGTTGGTATGGCTACACCTTC. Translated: CASSQGWYGYTF. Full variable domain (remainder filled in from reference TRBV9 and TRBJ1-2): DSGVTQTPKHLITATGQRVTLRCSPRSGDLSVYWYQQSLDQGLQFLIQYYNGEERAKGNILERFSAQQFPDLHSELNLSSLELGDSALYFCASSQGWYGYTFGSGTRLTVV.

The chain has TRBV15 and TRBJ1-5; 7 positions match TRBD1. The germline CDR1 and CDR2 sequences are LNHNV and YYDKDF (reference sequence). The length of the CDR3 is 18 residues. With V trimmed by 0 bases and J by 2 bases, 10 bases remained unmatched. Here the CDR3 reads CATSREPTGNSGNQPQHF. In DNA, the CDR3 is TGTGCCACCAGCAGAGAACCGACAGGGAATAGTGGCAATCAGCCCCAGCATTTT.

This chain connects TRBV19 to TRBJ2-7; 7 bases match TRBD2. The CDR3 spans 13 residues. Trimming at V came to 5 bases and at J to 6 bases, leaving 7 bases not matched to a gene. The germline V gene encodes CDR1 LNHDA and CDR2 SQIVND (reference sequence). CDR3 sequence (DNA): TGTGCCAGTAGTTCAACCGGGACTACCGAGCAGTACTTC. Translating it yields CASSSTGTTEQYF.

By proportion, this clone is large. The CDR3, as DNA: TGCAGCGTCTCGGACGGGAATAGCAATCAGCCCCAGCATTTT. Translating it yields CSVSDGNSNQPQHF. This chain uses TRBV29-1 with TRBJ1-5; D not resolved. This CDR3 is 14 amino acids long. Deletions cut 6 bases from V and 0 bases from J, with 12 bases between. From germline, CDR1 is SQVTM and CDR2 ANQGSEA.